One sample yielded the 18 T cell receptor beta chains listed below, sequenced in a study of blood T cells in healthy people across ages. With a J-beta primer mix and a sample-barcoded 5' primer, a second PCR ran about 7 to 11 cycles. Via MiXCR, TCRdb re-called the 5' RACE reads, giving one row per CDR3 protein. The table records 700,000 to 850,000 distinct CDR3 sequences, around 36% of them present only once. Sequencing was carried out using blood. The receptors stem from a man aged 18 to 30 in good health.

This clonotype was observed many times. V and J are TRBV27 and TRBJ2-7; perhaps TRBD1 as D (6 bases). V lost 2 bases and J lost 6, with 11 bases in between. The CDR3 is 13 amino acids. Germline V gives CDR1 MNHEY, CDR2 SMNVEV (reference sequence). The DNA of the CDR3 is TGTGCCAGCAGTTTACAGGGGTGGGGCGAGCAGTACTTC. As protein: CASSLQGWGEQYF.

The chain combines TRBV20-1 with TRBJ2-1, with 8 bases fitting TRBD1. The V gene end was trimmed by 2 bases and the J gene end by 8 bases; junction bases not matched to a gene: 14. From germline, CDR1 is DFQATT and CDR2 SNEGSKA (reference sequence). The CDR3 loop spans 16 amino acids. Written as DNA, the CDR3 is TGCAGTGCTAGAAGGCCCAGGGGGGCGGACAGGGATGAGCAGTTCTTC. Its protein is CSARRPRGADRDEQFF.

The chain couples TRBV7-9 to TRBJ1-2; D perhaps matches TRBD1 (5 bases). The CDR3 extends over 13 amino acids. Germline V gene data show CDR1 as SEHNR and CDR2 as FQNEAQ (reference sequence). Between the trimmed V and J ends, which lost 5 bases and 7 bases, there was a span of 14 bases. This chain's CDR3 is CASSPNRSGGYTF. The CDR3 DNA reads as TGTGCCAGCAGCCCCAACAGGAGCGGTGGCTACACCTTC.

This clonotype was seen at least ten times. The chain combines TRBV20-1 with TRBJ1-2; 8 positions match TRBD1. The CDR3 has 11 amino acids. Germline V CDR1 and CDR2: DFQATT, SNEGSKA (reference sequence). The V and J ends lost 5 bases and 10 bases, in that order; junction bases with no gene match: 6. The CDR3 protein is CSAGGQGLYTF. Written as DNA, the CDR3 is TGCAGTGCTGGCGGACAGGGCCTCTACACCTTC.

As regards this clonotype: With a much larger clone just one base away, this may be a read error. The chain links TRBV5-1 to TRBJ2-5; 10 nucleotides agree with TRBD2. The J call is uncertain, as TRBJ2-1 better fits the DNA end. In germline, CDR1 is SGHRS, CDR2 YFSETQ. The CDR3 covers 17 residues. The CDR3 DNA reads as TGCGCCAGCAGCTTGACTAGCGGGGCCGACTTCGAAGAGACCCAGTTCTTC. Translating gives CASSLTSGADFEETQFF.

There are a few counts of this clonotype. V is TRBV24-1 and J is TRBJ2-5, with D tentatively TRBD2 (5 bases). In germline, CDR1 is KGHDR, CDR2 SFDVKD. Trimming removed 4 bases from V and 1 base from J, with 18 bases in between. CDR3 length: 17 residues. CDR3 nucleotide sequence: TGTGCCACCAGTGACCCCACCAAATCGAGGGTCCAAGAGACCCAGTACTTC. As protein: CATSDPTKSRVQETQYF.

This chain connects TRBV24-1 to TRBJ1-5; no clear D gene. The CDR3 consists of 13 residues. CDR1 is KGHDR, CDR2 SFDVKD, per germline. V lost 3 bases and J lost 4, with 6 bases in between. The CDR3: CATSDALNQPQHF. For the CDR3, the DNA is TGTGCCACCAGTGATGCCTTAAATCAGCCCCAGCATTTT.

This clonotype came up a few times. This chain joins TRBV9 and TRBJ2-1; D is possibly TRBD2 (6 bases). Looked up from germline, CDR1 is SGDLS and CDR2 is YYNGEE. CDR3 length: 15 residues. The V gene lost 4 bases and the J gene lost 6 bases, with 17 bases spanning the gap. The CDR3 DNA is TGTGCCAGCAGCCCAGGGACCGGGGGATTCAATGAGCAGTTCTTC. It translates to CASSPGTGGFNEQFF.

The genes are TRBV29-1 and TRBJ1-4, with 8 bases identical to TRBD1. CDR1 SQVTM and CDR2 ANQGSEA come from the germline V gene. The CDR3 length is 13 residues. V lost 3 bases, J lost 8 bases, and 5 bases stayed unmatched. CDR3 nucleotide sequence: TGCAGCGTTGAGCAGGGGGCCGGCGAAAAACTGTTTTTT. Its protein product is CSVEQGAGEKLFF.

The chain is built from TRBV12-3 or TRBV12-4 and TRBJ1-1, with unresolved D. V lost 3 bases and J 4 bases, leaving 12 bases between the germline ends. CDR3 size: 14 residues. CDR3 residues: CASSLLEGGTEAFF. In nucleotides, the CDR3 is TGTGCCAGCAGTTTGTTGGAGGGTGGCACTGAAGCTTTCTTT.

The rearrangement links TRBV10-3 to TRBJ2-6; D perhaps matches TRBD1 (6 bases). Germline CDR1 reads ENHRY; CDR2 reads SYGVKD. CDR3 length: 18 amino acids. Trimming removed 2 bases at V and 1 base at J, with 15 bases between. The CDR3 spells CAISEPPGTKSGANVLTF. The CDR3 bases are TGTGCCATCAGTGAGCCTCCCGGGACAAAATCTGGGGCCAACGTCCTGACTTTC.

The sample holds a few counts of this clonotype. V is TRBV3-1 and J is TRBJ2-5, with D maybe TRBD1 (6 bases). The V end was cut by 0 bases, the J end by 4 bases, with 15 bases between. CDR1 is LGHDT, CDR2 YNNKEL, per germline (reference sequence). The CDR3 runs 16 residues. The chain's CDR3 is CASSQEHRDTGETQYF. Here the CDR3 DNA reads TGTGCCAGCAGCCAAGAGCATAGGGACACAGGAGAGACCCAGTACTTC.

Notes on this clonotype: A much larger clone differs by one base, so this may be a read error. V gene TRBV7-2 combines with J gene TRBJ2-1, with unresolved D. The closer fit of TRBJ2-7 to the DNA end suggests the J call may be wrong. CDR3 length equals 15 residues. CDR1 and CDR2 (germline): SGHTA, FQGNSA. CDR3 amino acids: CASSLVRSSYNEQYF. The CDR3, as DNA: TGTGCCAGCAGCTTAGTTAGAAGCTCCTACAATGAGCAGTACTTC.

The gene calls are TRBV25-1 and TRBJ2-1; no reliable D call. Germline V gives CDR1 MGHDK, CDR2 SYGVNS. The CDR3 is 14 residues long. V gave up 2 bases and J gave up 3 bases, with 8 bases separating them. CDR3 amino acids: CASSEPALYNEQFF. Here the CDR3 DNA reads TGTGCCAGCAGTGAACCCGCCCTCTACAATGAGCAGTTCTTC.

This clonotype was seen a handful of times. The gene calls are TRBV20-1 and TRBJ2-1, with D perhaps TRBD1 (6 bases). TRBJ2-7 explains the end of the DNA better; the J call may be wrong. The V gene's germline CDR1 is DFQATT and CDR2 SNEGSKA (reference sequence). The CDR3 is made up of 15 amino acids. The CDR3 spells CSATTGEDGYNEQYF. The CDR3 DNA is TGCAGTGCAACGACAGGAGAGGACGGGTACAATGAGCAGTACTTC.

This clonotype was counted only a few times. The rearrangement links TRBV20-1 to TRBJ2-7, with 8 positions matching TRBD1. This CDR3 is built from 14 residues. V trimming: 0 bases; J trimming: 5 bases; junction bases outside the gene matches: 6. Germline values: CDR1 DFQATT, CDR2 SNEGSKA (reference sequence). The CDR3 sequence: CSARDRQGSNEQYF. In DNA form, the CDR3 reads TGCAGTGCTAGAGATCGACAGGGGTCGAACGAGCAGTACTTC.

Remarks on this clonotype: With a much larger clone just one base away, this may be a read error. The chain recombines TRBV5-1 with TRBJ2-1; possibly TRBD2 for D (6 bases). Germline-derived CDR1 and CDR2 are SGHRS and YFSETQ. V shed 4 bases and J shed 3 bases, with 14 bases lying between them. This CDR3 comprises 15 residues. The CDR3 nucleotides are TGCGCCAGCAGCCGTGGCGCTAGCGTCTACAATGAGCAGTTCTTC. Translated: CASSRGASVYNEQFF.

The table lists this clonotype with a few counts. The chain joins TRBV12-3 or TRBV12-4 to TRBJ1-5, with D tentatively TRBD1 (5 bases). Deletions cut 5 bases from V and 5 bases from J, with 10 bases between. The CDR3 is made up of 13 amino acids. The CDR3 sequence: CASSPRDDQPQHF. The CDR3 bases are TGTGCCAGCAGTCCCCGGGACGATCAGCCCCAGCATTTT.